This TCR beta chain was identified during a study of blood T cells in healthy people across ages. A J-beta primer mix and a sample-barcoded 5' primer were used in a second PCR of about 7 to 12 cycles. TCRdb itself ran the 5' RACE reads through MiXCR, one entry per CDR3 protein. The sample includes 750,000 to 1,000,000 distinct CDR3 sequences, 29% seen only once; the top ten take 10%. Study-level points and caveats: Older age went with lower TCR beta diversity per million T cells, in a roughly linear way.

This clonotype was picked up a small number of times. Its antigen remains unknown. The CDR3 extends over 16 amino acids. The germline V gene has CDR1 DFQATT and CDR2 SNEGSKA (reference sequence). Trimming at V came to 0 bases and at J to 2 bases, leaving 10 bases not matched to a gene. Collection of around 10 milliliters of peripheral blood was performed for each donor. Separately, the same data were catalogued under a study of T cells of mothers and their children.

Sequencing was done on a sample of blood. The chain combines TRBV20-1 with TRBJ2-7; 7 nucleotides align to TRBD2. The TCR originated in a woman aged 40-49 years in good health. The CDR3, as DNA: TGCAGTGCTAGAGACGGACGGGGGGAAACAACCTACGAGCAGTACTTC. This gives the protein CSARDGRGETTYEQYF.